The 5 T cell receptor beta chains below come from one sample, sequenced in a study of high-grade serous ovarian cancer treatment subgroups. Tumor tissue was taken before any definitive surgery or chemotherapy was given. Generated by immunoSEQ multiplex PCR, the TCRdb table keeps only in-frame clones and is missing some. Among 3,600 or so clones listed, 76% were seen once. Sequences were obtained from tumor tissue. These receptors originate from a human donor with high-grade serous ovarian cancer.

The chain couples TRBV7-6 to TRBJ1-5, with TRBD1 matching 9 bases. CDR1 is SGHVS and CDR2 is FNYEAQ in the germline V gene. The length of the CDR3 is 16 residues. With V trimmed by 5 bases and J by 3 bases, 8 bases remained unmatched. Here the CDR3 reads CASSLLDRGTNQPQHF. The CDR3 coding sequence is TGTGCCAGCAGCCTCCTGGACAGGGGAACCAATCAGCCCCAGCATTTT.

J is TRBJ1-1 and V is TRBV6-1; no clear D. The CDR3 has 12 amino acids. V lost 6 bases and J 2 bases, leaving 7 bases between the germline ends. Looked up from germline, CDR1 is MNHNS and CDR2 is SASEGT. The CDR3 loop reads CASSHLNTEAFF. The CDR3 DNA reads TGTGCCAGCAGCCACCTAAACACTGAAGCTTTCTTT.

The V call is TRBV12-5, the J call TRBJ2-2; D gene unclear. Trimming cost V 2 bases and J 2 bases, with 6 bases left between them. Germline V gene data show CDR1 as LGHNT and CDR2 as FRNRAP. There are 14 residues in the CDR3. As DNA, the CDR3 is TGTGCTAGTGGTTTGAACGGAAACACCGGGGAGCTGTTTTTT. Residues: CASGLNGNTGELFF.

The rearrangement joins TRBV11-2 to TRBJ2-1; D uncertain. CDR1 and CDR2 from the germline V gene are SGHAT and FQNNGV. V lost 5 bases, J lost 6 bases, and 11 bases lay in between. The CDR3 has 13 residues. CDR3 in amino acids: CASSAKVANEQFF. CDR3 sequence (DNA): TGTGCCAGCAGCGCCAAGGTCGCCAATGAGCAGTTCTTC.

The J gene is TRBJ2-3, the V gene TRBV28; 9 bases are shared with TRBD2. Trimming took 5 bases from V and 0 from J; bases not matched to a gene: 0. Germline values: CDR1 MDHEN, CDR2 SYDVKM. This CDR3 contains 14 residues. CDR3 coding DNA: TGTGCCAGCAGTAGCGGGGGGAGCACAGATACGCAGTATTTT. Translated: CASSSGGSTDTQYF.